This TCR beta chain was retrieved from a study of shared clonotypes between healthy human individuals. Deep-level assay runs were performed. Clones were read by immunoSEQ multiplex PCR, and TCRdb kept only the in-frame ones, dropping some. This sample has around 2.1 million clones, with approximately 94% found just once. Regarding the study as a whole: Large sequencing depth failed to make sorted-subset sequencing complete, rarefaction showed. Across a few donors, naive CD4 shared approximately 4.5%, naive CD8 more than 3%, memory CD4 about 2.5%, memory CD8 over 0.3%.

Worth noting for this clone: The target antigen is unknown.

Naive CD8 isolation took CD45RO-negative cells positively selected for CCR7 and excluded terminally differentiated effector memory CD45RA+ cells. The donors, healthy adults who were HIV-negative, had experienced no recent acute infections or vaccinations. V gave up 1 base and J gave up 0 bases, with 12 bases separating them. The CDR3 totals 16 residues. Germline values: CDR1 SNHLY, CDR2 FYNNEI. The clonotype originates from a man aged 18-30 years in good health. Some clones in this sample may be carry-over from other donors' samples. The gene calls are TRBV2 and TRBJ2-5, with a possible D match to TRBD1 (6 bases). The sequenced sample consisted of naive CD8+ T cells from PBMCs. The CDR3 region has the DNA TGTGCCAGCAGTGAAGGGACAGTGCTGTACCAAGAGACCCAGTACTTC. This sequence encodes CASSEGTVLYQETQYF.